The 17 T cell receptor beta chains reported below all come from one sample, sequenced in a study of neurological immune-mediated disorders. Using its own MiXCR run on the 5' RACE reads, TCRdb lists one record per CDR3 protein. The sample yields around 60,000 distinct CDR3 sequences, 3% to 4% seen once. Input material: PBMCs. The receptors were sampled from a woman aged 55-69 years with multiple sclerosis.

As for this clonotype: A much larger clone lies one base from this, so it may be a read error. The chain links TRBV24-1 to TRBJ2-3, with 8 bases matching TRBD1. Germline loops: CDR1 KGHDR, CDR2 SFDVKD. CDR3 length: 15 residues. V was clipped by 3 bases and J by 4 bases; unmatched bases: 5. The CDR3, as DNA: TGTGCCACCAGTGATGATGACAGGGGCCCAGATACGCAGTATTTT. Translated: CATSDDDRGPDTQYF.

There are many counts of this clonotype. The chain recombines TRBV5-1 with TRBJ2-7; weak D call: TRBD2 (6 bases). CDR3 length equals 14 residues. V lost 4 bases and J lost 3, with 14 bases in between. Germline V gene data show CDR1 as SGHRS and CDR2 as YFSETQ. The CDR3, as DNA: TGCGCCAGCAGCCACCGGGCGGGATTCTACGAGCAGTACTTC. It translates to CASSHRAGFYEQYF.

This clonotype was found many times. This sequence joins TRBV6-5 and TRBJ2-3, with D perhaps TRBD2 (6 bases). The V gene's germline CDR1 is MNHEY and CDR2 SVGAGI. The CDR3 totals 14 residues. V was shortened by 6 bases and J by 2 bases, with 12 bases between the two germline ends. The CDR3 region is CASSSGLNTDTQYF. The CDR3 bases are TGTGCCAGCAGCTCGGGACTTAACACAGATACGCAGTATTTT.

This clonotype has at least ten counts. V gene TRBV5-1 combines with J gene TRBJ1-4; 9 bases line up with TRBD1. Germline V gene lookup returns CDR1 SGHRS and CDR2 YFSETQ. V dropped 7 bases and J dropped 0; count of bases not matched to a gene: 16. CDR3 length: 19 amino acids. This CDR3 is CASGRGTGSWGATNEKLFF. The CDR3 DNA sequence: TGCGCCAGCGGTCGAGGGACAGGGTCGTGGGGTGCAACTAATGAAAAACTGTTTTTT.

The chain is built from TRBV4-2 and TRBJ2-7, with TRBD1 matching over 7 bases. The germline V gene encodes CDR1 LGHNA and CDR2 YNFKEQ. Trimming removed 4 bases from V and 0 bases from J; junction bases left unmatched: 9. The CDR3 runs 16 residues. The CDR3 coding sequence is TGTGCCAGCAGCCGCGAACCGGGACAGAGCTCCTACGAGCAGTACTTC. Encoded protein: CASSREPGQSSYEQYF.

The V and J genes are TRBV19 and TRBJ2-2, with 9 bases matching TRBD2. The length of the CDR3 is 14 residues. The germline CDR1 and CDR2 sequences are LNHDA and SQIVND (reference sequence). Trimming took 6 bases from V and 7 from J; bases not matched to a gene: 6. In DNA form, the CDR3 reads TGTGCCAGTAGACCGGGACTAGCCGACGGGGAGCTGTTTTTT. It specifies CASRPGLADGELFF. The variable domain in full, completed from reference TRBV19 and TRBJ2-2, reads DGGITQSPKYLFRKEGQNVTLSCEQNLNHDAMYWYRQDPGQGLRLIYYSQIVNDFQKGDIAEGYSVSREKKESFPLTVTSAQKNPTAFYLCASRPGLADGELFFGEGSRLTVL.

The table lists this clonotype with a few counts. The rearrangement joins TRBV23-1 to TRBJ2-1; 8 bases agree with TRBD2. TRBV23-1 counts as an open reading frame of uncertain function. There are 18 residues in the CDR3. Trimming cost V 1 base and J 7 bases; bases outside gene matches: 15. CDR3 residues: CASSQFRREGTRGNEQFF. The CDR3 coding sequence is TGCGCCAGCAGTCAATTTCGACGGGAGGGGACTAGGGGTAATGAGCAGTTCTTC.

Many counts were recorded for this clonotype. The chain combines TRBV5-1 with TRBJ1-1; D gene unclear. Per the germline V gene, CDR1 is SGHRS and CDR2 is YFSETQ. Trimming took 5 bases from V and 2 from J, leaving 13 bases between them. This CDR3 comprises 14 residues. Here the CDR3 DNA reads TGCGCCAGCAGAACCAGAACCTTAAACACTGAAGCTTTCTTT. Its translation is CASRTRTLNTEAFF. Full variable domain (remainder filled in from reference TRBV5-1 and TRBJ1-1): KAGVTQTPRYLIKTRGQQVTLSCSPISGHRSVSWYQQTPGQGLQFLFEYFSETQRNKGNFPGRFSGRQFSNSRSEMNVSTLELGDSALYLCASRTRTLNTEAFFGQGTRLTVV.

This clonotype was seen many times. The chain has TRBV20-1 and TRBJ2-7; D assignment may be TRBD1 or TRBD2 (5 bases each). The ends were cut back, 6 bases at V and 2 bases at J, with 11 bases in the middle. The CDR3 is made up of 12 amino acids. The V gene's germline CDR1 is DFQATT and CDR2 SNEGSKA (reference sequence). DNA of the CDR3: TGCAGTGCAAACGGGGCCGCCTACGAGCAGTACTTC. This gives the protein CSANGAAYEQYF.

At least ten counts were recorded for this clonotype. The chain recombines TRBV12-3 or TRBV12-4 with TRBJ2-2; D gene unclear. Trimming pared 7 bases from V and 0 bases from J, leaving 6 bases between. The CDR3 totals 13 residues. The DNA for the CDR3 is TGTGCCAGCACGCGCACGAACACCGGGGAGCTGTTTTTT. It is translated as CASTRTNTGELFF.

This clonotype appeared a few times. CDR3 bases: TGCAGTGCTAAGATTGGGACAACAAACACTGAAGCTTTCTTT. Translating gives CSAKIGTTNTEAFF. The chain joins TRBV20-1 to TRBJ1-1, with D maybe TRBD1 (6 bases). CDR3 length: 14 residues. The V end was cut by 4 bases, the J end by 2 bases, with 14 bases between. Per the germline V gene, CDR1 is DFQATT and CDR2 is SNEGSKA (reference sequence).

The sample holds many counts of this clonotype. This chain joins TRBV20-1 and TRBJ1-1, with D perhaps matching TRBD1 (5 bases). Germline V gives CDR1 DFQATT, CDR2 SNEGSKA (reference sequence). The CDR3 length is 13 residues. V lost 5 bases to trimming and J lost 3 bases, with 13 bases between them. CDR3 sequence: CSAGTGAHTEAFF. The CDR3 DNA is TGCAGTGCTGGCACCGGGGCTCACACTGAAGCTTTCTTT.

This clonotype was observed at least ten times. The V call is TRBV2, the J call TRBJ1-5; 10 nucleotides line up with TRBD1. Germline V gene sequence: CDR1 SNHLY, CDR2 FYNNEI. The length of the CDR3 is 13 residues. The J segment lost 6 bases and the V segment lost 6 bases, leaving 2 bases of the junction unmatched. CDR3 amino acids: CASRGTGVQPQHF. DNA of the CDR3: TGTGCCAGCAGAGGGACAGGGGTTCAGCCCCAGCATTTT.

This clonotype was recorded at least ten times. V is TRBV28 and J is TRBJ1-2; 9 bases match TRBD1. Germline CDR1 reads MDHEN; CDR2 reads SYDVKM. V gave up 6 bases and J gave up 5 bases; unmatched junction bases: 4. The CDR3 covers 13 residues. CDR3 residues: CASRPGQGYGYTF. The DNA for the CDR3 is TGTGCCAGCAGACCGGGACAGGGTTATGGCTACACCTTC.

This clonotype was recorded many times. The J gene is TRBJ2-7, the V gene TRBV20-1; D gene ambiguous. CDR3 length equals 13 residues. Trimming pared 3 bases from V and 2 bases from J, leaving 11 bases between. Germline V gives CDR1 DFQATT, CDR2 SNEGSKA (reference sequence). The CDR3 coding sequence is TGCAGTGCTAGGACACCCAAGGCCTACGAGCAGTACTTC. It yields the protein CSARTPKAYEQYF.

This clonotype was recorded many times. The CDR3 DNA reads TGCAGCGTCCGACAGGGCGGCAATCAGCCCCAGCATTTT. This gives the protein CSVRQGGNQPQHF. V gene TRBV29-1 combines with J gene TRBJ1-5; 7 nucleotides match TRBD1. CDR3 length: 13 amino acids. Germline loops: CDR1 SQVTM, CDR2 ANQGSEA. Losses at the gene ends were 6 bases for V and 2 bases for J; bases not matched to a gene: 4.

The sample holds many counts of this clonotype. This chain joins TRBV20-1 and TRBJ2-3, with 8 bases matching TRBD2. The CDR3 extends over 15 amino acids. After removal of 3 bases from V and 4 bases from J, the junction contained 9 bases not matched to a gene. From germline, CDR1 is DFQATT and CDR2 SNEGSKA (reference sequence). The DNA of the CDR3 is TGCAGTGCTAGCGGGGTAGCGGGGTGGTCAGATACGCAGTATTTT. Encoded protein: CSASGVAGWSDTQYF.